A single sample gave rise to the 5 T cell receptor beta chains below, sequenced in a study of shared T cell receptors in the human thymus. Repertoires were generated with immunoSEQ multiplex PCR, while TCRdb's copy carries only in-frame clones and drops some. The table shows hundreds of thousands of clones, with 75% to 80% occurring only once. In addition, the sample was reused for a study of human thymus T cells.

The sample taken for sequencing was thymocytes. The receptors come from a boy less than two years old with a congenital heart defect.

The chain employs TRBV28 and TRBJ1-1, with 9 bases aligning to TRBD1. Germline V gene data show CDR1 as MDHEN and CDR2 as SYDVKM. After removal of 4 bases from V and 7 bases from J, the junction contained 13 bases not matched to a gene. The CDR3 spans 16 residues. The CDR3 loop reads CASSSHRDRETFEAFF. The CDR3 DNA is TGTGCCAGCAGTTCCCACCGGGACAGGGAGACATTTGAAGCTTTCTTT.

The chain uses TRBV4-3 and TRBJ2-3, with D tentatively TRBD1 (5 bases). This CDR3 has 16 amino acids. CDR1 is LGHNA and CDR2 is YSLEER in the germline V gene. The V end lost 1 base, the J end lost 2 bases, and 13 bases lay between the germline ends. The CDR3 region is CASSQVMRQLTDTQYF. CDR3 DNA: TGCGCCAGCAGCCAAGTCATGCGACAGCTCACAGATACGCAGTATTTT.

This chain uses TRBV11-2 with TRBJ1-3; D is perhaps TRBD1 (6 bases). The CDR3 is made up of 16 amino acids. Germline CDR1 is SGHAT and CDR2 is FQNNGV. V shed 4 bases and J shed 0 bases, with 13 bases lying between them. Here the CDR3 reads CASSSPTGYSGNTIYF. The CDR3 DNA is TGTGCCAGCAGCTCGCCTACAGGGTACTCTGGAAACACCATATATTTT.

The chain's CDR3 is CSVELGRPYEQYF. CDR3 DNA: TGCAGCGTTGAACTGGGCCGGCCCTACGAGCAGTACTTC. The chain joins TRBV29-1 to TRBJ2-7; the D is unclear. Deletions cut 2 bases from V and 2 bases from J, with 10 bases between. CDR3 size: 13 residues. The V gene's germline CDR1 is SQVTM and CDR2 ANQGSEA.

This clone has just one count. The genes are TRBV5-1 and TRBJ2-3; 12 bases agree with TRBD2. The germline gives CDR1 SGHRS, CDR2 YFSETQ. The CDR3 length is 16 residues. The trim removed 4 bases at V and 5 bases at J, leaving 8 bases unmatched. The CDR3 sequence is CASSGRLAGEGDTQYF. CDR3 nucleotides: TGCGCCAGCAGCGGAAGACTAGCGGGAGAAGGAGATACGCAGTATTTT.